This TCR beta chain was retrieved from a study of shared clonotypes between healthy human individuals. A word on this clone: What it recognizes is unknown.

The authors divided CD4+ cells into CD45RA+ naive and CD45RA-negative memory subsets. Study observations and caveats: What rarefaction showed was incomplete sorted-subset sequencing despite large depth. Non-shared clonotypes had lower generation probabilities than those shared by all four donors.

V was clipped by 4 bases and J by 4 bases; unmatched bases: 6. Germline CDR1 is GTSNPN and CDR2 is SVGIG (reference sequence). The CDR3 runs to 13 residues. The test was conducted at deep level. TCRdb's table, derived via immunoSEQ multiplex PCR, lists solely in-frame clones and lacks some. The sample yields 650,000 to 750,000 clones, approximately 79% seen once. This sequence originates from a woman aged 25 to 39 in good health. Sequenced: memory CD4+ T cells sorted from blood. Indicated subset: CD45RA-negative fraction. This chain connects TRBV30 to TRBJ2-5, with TRBD1 matching 7 bases. The CDR3 nucleotides read TGTGCCTGGACGACAGGGAGCGCAGAGACCCAGTACTTC. This sequence encodes CAWTTGSAETQYF.